Included here is one TCR beta chain sequence, with context. V was clipped by 3 bases and J by 1 base; unmatched bases: 2. The germline V gene has CDR1 MNHEY and CDR2 SMNVEV (reference sequence). The CDR3 is 15 amino acids. In the original analysis: Reference gene primer amplification gave nucleated cell count estimates. TCRdb keeps only in-frame clones here, not all; method: immunoSEQ multiplex PCR. That table furnishes V, J and clone size, whereas the DNA furnished D and trimming. The sample comprises some 200,000 clones, around 84% of which are singletons, and around 1.5% rests with the top ten. The entry originates in a study of blood T cell repertoires in COVID-19. Study information: The origin of the acute and convalescent COVID-19 samples was the United States, Italy and Spain. PBMCs, B-cell-depleted T cells, or T cells were the source of the cDNA or gDNA that made up the material.

This sequence was found in a woman aged 40 to 50 who had recovered from COVID-19. The chain combines TRBV27 with TRBJ2-3, with 9 bases identical to TRBD2. The material sequenced was peripheral blood. CDR3 DNA sequence: TGTGCCAGCAGTTTTAAGCGGGGGGGCACAGATACGCAGTATTTT. As protein: CASSFKRGGTDTQYF.